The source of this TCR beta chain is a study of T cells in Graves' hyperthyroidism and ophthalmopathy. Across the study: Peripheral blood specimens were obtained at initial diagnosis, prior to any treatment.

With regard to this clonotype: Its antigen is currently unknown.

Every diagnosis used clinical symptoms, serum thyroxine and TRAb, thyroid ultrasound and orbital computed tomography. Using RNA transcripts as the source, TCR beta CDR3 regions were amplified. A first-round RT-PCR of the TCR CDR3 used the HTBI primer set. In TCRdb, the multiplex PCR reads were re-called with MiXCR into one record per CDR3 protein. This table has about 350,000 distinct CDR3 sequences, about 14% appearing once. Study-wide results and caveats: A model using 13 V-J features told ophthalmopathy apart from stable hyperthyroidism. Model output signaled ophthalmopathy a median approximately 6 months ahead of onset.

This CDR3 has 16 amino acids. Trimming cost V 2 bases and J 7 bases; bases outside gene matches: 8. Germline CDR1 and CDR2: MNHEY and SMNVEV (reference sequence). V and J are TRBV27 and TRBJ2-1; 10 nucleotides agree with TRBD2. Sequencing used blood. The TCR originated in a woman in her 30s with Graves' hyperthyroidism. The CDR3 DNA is TGTGCCAGCAGTTTAGTCGCTAGCGGGGGTCCTAATGAGCAGTTCTTC. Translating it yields CASSLVASGGPNEQFF.